This record concerns one T cell receptor beta chain sequence. The target antigen is unknown. TCRdb's copy holds only in-frame clones and misses some; the assay was immunoSEQ multiplex PCR. Counted here are around 100,000 clones, over 85% occurring once; the ten biggest clones make up roughly 0.24%. This sample was taken from a study of graft-versus-host responses after intestinal transplantation. Across the whole study: Recipients across the board were started on anti-thymocyte globulin induction, then kept on tacrolimus and steroids for roughly 3 years.

Study outcomes and limitations: The presence of high graft-versus-host to host-versus-graft clonal ratios in allografts characterized patients with graft-donor T cell macrochimerism.

The sequence came from a human donor who was the organ donor for an intestinal transplant. Sequences were derived from unstimulated CD4+ T cells sorted from spleen or lymph node cells, sampled before transplant.

The CDR3 region is CASSHLGTAESGYTF. DNA for the CDR3: TGTGCCAGCAGCCACCTCGGGACAGCGGAATCCGGCTACACCTTC. This chain joins TRBV4-2 and TRBJ1-2; 7 nucleotides line up with TRBD1. V dropped 3 bases and J dropped 8; count of bases not matched to a gene: 12. This CDR3 spans 15 amino acids. Per the germline V gene, CDR1 is LGHNA and CDR2 is YNFKEQ.